The clone carrying this TCR beta chain has a handful of counts. Its antigen is as yet unknown. CDR3 length equals 17 residues. V was shortened by 8 bases and J by 2 bases, with 23 bases between the two germline ends. CDR1 and CDR2 (germline): SGHAT, FQNNGV. The entry originates in a study of T-cell memory formation after mild COVID-19. Study overall: The two donors had largely donor-specific TCR clusters.

In TCRdb, the 5' RACE reads were re-called with MiXCR into one record per CDR3 protein. The sample has approximately 250,000 distinct CDR3 sequences; around 16% are singletons. Regarding the study as a whole: Mostly located in CM and EM were contracting CD4+ clones, with contracting CD8+ clones located in EMRA. A subset of responding clones appeared in pre-infection memory, suggesting cross-reactive memory joined. Clones contracting over day 15 to 85 were CD4/CD8 balanced, with later expanders leaning CD4+.

This TCR derives from a man aged 18 to 30 who had mild COVID-19 (a few samples of this study predate the infection). Cell type and time point are not known. Input material: PBMCs or a T cell subset sorted from them (not recorded which). The chain joins TRBV11-2 to TRBJ2-3; maybe TRBD2 (7 bases). The CDR3 nucleotides are TGTGCCAGCGATACTACAAGGGGGGGGCGACCCACAGATACGCAGTATTTT. It translates to CASDTTRGGRPTDTQYF. The complete variable domain, with remaining parts taken from reference TRBV11-2 and TRBJ2-3, reads EAGVAQSPRYKIIEKRQSVAFWCNPISGHATLYWYQQILGQGPKLLIQFQNNGVVDDSQLPKDRFSAERLKGVDSTLKIQPAKLEDSAVYLCASDTTRGGRPTDTQYFGPGTRLTVL.